The 8 T cell receptor beta chains presented below share a single source sample, sequenced in a study of read filtering for tumor transcriptome and immune sequencing. This library used 300 to 500 ng RNA and molecular barcoded adaptors spanning alpha/delta and beta/gamma chains. TCRdb processed the reads anew with MiXCR; each CDR3 protein has one entry. Altogether around 65,000 distinct CDR3 sequences are present, about 19% being singletons, with the ten largest covering more than 13%. The sample comprised a population of CD138-negative cells sorted from bone marrow. Receptors were obtained from a donor aged 40 or older with multiple myeloma.

This clonotype was counted many times. The V gene is TRBV11-2, the J gene TRBJ2-5; tentatively, D is TRBD1 or TRBD2 (5 bases each). Germline V gene data show CDR1 as SGHAT and CDR2 as FQNNGV. V lost 6 bases, J lost 4 bases, and 18 bases lay in between. The CDR3 runs 15 residues. The CDR3 region has the DNA TGTGCCAGCAGACCTTCTGGACCGAGGGGAGAGACCCAGTACTTC. It encodes CASRPSGPRGETQYF.

The V gene is TRBV7-9, the J gene TRBJ2-1; no firm D call. Per the germline V gene, CDR1 is SEHNR and CDR2 is FQNEAQ (reference sequence). With 3 bases removed from V and 5 bases from J, the gap between germline ends came to 14 bases. CDR3 length: 15 amino acids. The CDR3 loop is CASSLAVGPHNEQFF. The CDR3 coding sequence is TGTGCCAGCAGCTTGGCTGTCGGGCCACACAATGAGCAGTTCTTC.

Comments on this clonotype: One end of the junction fails to match germline, which may point to a read error. The genes are TRBV5-4 and TRBJ2-7; a weak D match, TRBD1 (5 bases). The CDR3 sequence is 13 residues long. CDR1 is SGHNT, CDR2 YYREEE, per germline (reference sequence). This chain's CDR3 is CAGSLGQLYEQYF. The CDR3 DNA is TGTGCCGGCAGCTTGGGGCAACTCTACGAGCAGTACTTC.

Points on this clonotype: The CDR3 does not close with the conserved phenylalanine or tryptophan, likely indicating a read error. This chain connects TRBV29-1 to TRBJ2-1; 9 nucleotides align to TRBD1. Trimming took 3 bases from V and 12 from J; bases not matched to a gene: 6. CDR3 size: 12 residues. The germline V gene encodes CDR1 SQVTM and CDR2 ANQGSEA. CDR3 DNA sequence: TGCAGCGTTGAGGGGGGACAGGGTGGGCAGTTCATC. It codes for CSVEGGQGGQFI.

This clonotype came up many times. This chain links TRBV28 with TRBJ2-7; the D gene could be TRBD1 or TRBD2 (5 bases each). CDR3 length equals 15 residues. CDR1 and CDR2 (germline): MDHEN, SYDVKM. The V and J ends lost 5 bases and 7 bases respectively, with 21 bases between them. The DNA of the CDR3 is TGTGCCAGCAGTCCCGGGACGGGAAGTCTTGAAGAGCAGTACTTC. This codes for CASSPGTGSLEEQYF.

J is TRBJ2-1 and V is TRBV5-1; the D is unclear. Germline V gives CDR1 SGHRS, CDR2 YFSETQ. The germline V and J ends were trimmed by 4 bases and 7 bases, with 9 bases remaining between them. The CDR3 covers 12 residues. For the CDR3, the DNA is TGCGCCAGCAGCATGAGGAATAATGAGCAGTTCTTC. Protein sequence: CASSMRNNEQFF.

Only a few counts were recorded for this clonotype. This sequence joins TRBV25-1 and TRBJ2-7; 8 bases align to TRBD2. V lost 4 bases, J lost 2 bases, and 4 bases stayed unmatched. The CDR3 length is 14 residues. Germline CDR1 reads MGHDK; CDR2 reads SYGVNS. CDR3 sequence (DNA): TGTGCCAGCAGTGTTGTGCGGGGGGCCTACGAGCAGTACTTC. This gives the protein CASSVVRGAYEQYF.

Points on this clonotype: A single base separates this from a much larger clone, so it may be a read error. The V gene is TRBV28, the J gene TRBJ2-1, with 14 bases identical to TRBD2. This CDR3 contains 16 residues. Germline V lookup: CDR1 MDHEN, CDR2 SYDVKM. CDR3 DNA: TGTGCCGGCAGTTTGACGACTAGCGGGAGGGCCGGTGAGCAGTTCTTC. Its protein product is CAGSLTTSGRAGEQFF.